This T cell receptor (beta chain) is drawn from a study of OX40 agonist ivuxolimab in advanced cancers. Looking at the study overall: Patients undergoing dose escalation presented with hepatocellular carcinoma, melanoma, renal cell or head and neck cancer. Participants averaged about 66 years of age (range roughly 23 to 79) and were over 75% male.

Study-level points and caveats: Some nonresponders additionally presented with little normalized T-cell clonal expansion.

This CDR3 region has 12 residues. Germline values: CDR1 SGHDT, CDR2 YYEEEE. V was trimmed by 0 bases and J by 2 bases, leaving 3 bases between them. Autoimmune disease history or systemic immunosuppression was exclusionary. A word on this clone: Its matching antigen is unknown.

Libraries were prepared by immunoSEQ multiplex PCR; TCRdb keeps only in-frame clonotypes and omits some of them. Of under 80,000 clones listed, 80% to 90% are singletons. The specimen comprised CD4+ or CD8+ T cells sorted from blood, sampled in a trial of the OX40 agonist ivuxolimab. The chain couples TRBV5-6 to TRBJ2-7; D not resolved. The TCR was taken from an adult with an advanced solid tumor such as melanoma, head and neck, liver or kidney cancer. The chain's CDR3 is CASSLGTYEQYF. The CDR3 coding sequence is TGTGCCAGCAGCTTGGGCACCTACGAGCAGTACTTC.